This TCR beta chain was obtained from a study of naive and memory T cell subsets. Indicated treatment: skin biopsy from PPD injection site in Mantoux-positive individual. TCR cDNA received a 3' ligated oligonucleotide that carried a UMI. General study findings and limits: TCRs were reportedly recovered from both biopsy types, mostly tuberculin test sites.

V gave up 4 bases and J gave up 0 bases, with 9 bases separating them. CDR3 size: 14 residues. CDR1 and CDR2 from the germline V gene are SGHTA and FQGNSA. Amplification of ligated cDNA took four PCR rounds with SP2 and nested alpha and beta constant primers. TCRdb itself ran the UMI-ligation and nested PCR reads through MiXCR, one entry per CDR3 protein. The profile shows roughly 36,000 distinct CDR3 sequences, approximately 10% of them singletons. The sample holds a few counts of this clonotype. The antigen is unknown. The receptor was derived from an adult in good health. The source material was skin, sampled from a tuberculin skin test site. The chain couples TRBV7-2 to TRBJ1-2; possibly TRBD1 for D (5 bases). The CDR3 DNA reads TGTGCCAGCAGCTCCCCGACAGCTAACTATGGCTACACCTTC. As protein: CASSSPTANYGYTF.